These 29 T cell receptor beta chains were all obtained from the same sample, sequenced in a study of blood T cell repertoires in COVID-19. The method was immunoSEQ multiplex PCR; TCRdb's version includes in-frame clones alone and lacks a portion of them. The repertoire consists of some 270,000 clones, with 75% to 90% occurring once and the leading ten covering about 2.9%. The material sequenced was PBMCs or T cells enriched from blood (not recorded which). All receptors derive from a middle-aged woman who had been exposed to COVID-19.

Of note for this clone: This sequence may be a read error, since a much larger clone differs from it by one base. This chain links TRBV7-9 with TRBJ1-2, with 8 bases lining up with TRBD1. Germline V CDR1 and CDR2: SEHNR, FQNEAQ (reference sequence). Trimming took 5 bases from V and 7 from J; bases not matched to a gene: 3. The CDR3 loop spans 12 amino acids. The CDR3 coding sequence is TGTGCCAGCAGCCTGGACAGGGTTGGCTACACCTTC. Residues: CASSLDRVGYTF.

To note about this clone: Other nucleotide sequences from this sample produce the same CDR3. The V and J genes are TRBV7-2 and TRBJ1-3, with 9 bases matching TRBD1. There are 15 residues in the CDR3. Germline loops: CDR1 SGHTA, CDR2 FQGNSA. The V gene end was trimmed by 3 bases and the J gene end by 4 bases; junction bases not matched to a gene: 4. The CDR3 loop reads CASSFGTGKGNTIYF. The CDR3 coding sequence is TGTGCCAGCAGCTTCGGGACAGGGAAGGGAAACACCATATATTTT.

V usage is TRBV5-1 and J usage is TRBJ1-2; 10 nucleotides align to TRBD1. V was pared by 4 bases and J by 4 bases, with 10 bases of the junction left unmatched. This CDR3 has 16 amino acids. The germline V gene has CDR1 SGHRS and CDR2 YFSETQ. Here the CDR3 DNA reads TGCGCCAGCAGCCCGGAGACAGGGGGCTTGAGCTATGGCTACACCTTC. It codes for CASSPETGGLSYGYTF.

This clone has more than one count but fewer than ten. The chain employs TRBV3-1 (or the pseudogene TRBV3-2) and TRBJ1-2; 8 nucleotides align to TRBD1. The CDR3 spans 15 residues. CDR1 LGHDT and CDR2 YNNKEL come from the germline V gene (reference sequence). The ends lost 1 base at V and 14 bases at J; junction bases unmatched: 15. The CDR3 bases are TGTGCCAGCAGCCAAGGGGTCGTCAGGGGGCAAGGTAATACCTTC. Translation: CASSQGVVRGQGNTF.

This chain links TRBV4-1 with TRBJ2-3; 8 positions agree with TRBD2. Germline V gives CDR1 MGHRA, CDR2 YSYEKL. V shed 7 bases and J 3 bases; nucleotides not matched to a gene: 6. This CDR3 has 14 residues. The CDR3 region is CASNPGLVTDTQYF. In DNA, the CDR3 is TGCGCCAGCAATCCGGGACTAGTGACAGATACGCAGTATTTT.

The CDR3 region is CASSRRKSANYGYTF. Here the CDR3 DNA reads TGTGCCAGCAGTCGTCGTAAATCAGCGAACTATGGCTACACCTTC. The chain is built from TRBV6-5 and TRBJ1-2, with D unclear. V lost 5 bases to trimming and J lost 2 bases, with 15 bases between them. The CDR3 is made up of 15 amino acids. The germline V gene encodes CDR1 MNHEY and CDR2 SVGAGI.

CDR3 loop: CASSGGGRDTGELFF. The CDR3 bases are TGTGCCAGCAGCGGGGGGGGCAGGGACACCGGGGAGCTGTTTTTT. V usage is TRBV6-2 or TRBV6-3 and J usage is TRBJ2-2; TRBD2 matches 8 bases. The CDR3 totals 15 residues. From germline, CDR1 is MNHEY and CDR2 SVGEGT. Unmatched junction bases numbered 6, after V lost 6 bases and J lost 3 bases.

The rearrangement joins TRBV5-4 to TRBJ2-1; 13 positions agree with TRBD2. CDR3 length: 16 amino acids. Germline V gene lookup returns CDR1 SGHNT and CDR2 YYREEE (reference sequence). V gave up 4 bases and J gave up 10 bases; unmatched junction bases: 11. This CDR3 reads CASSPRTSGGGEEQFF. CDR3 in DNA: TGTGCCAGCAGCCCAAGGACTAGCGGGGGTGGAGAGGAGCAGTTCTTC. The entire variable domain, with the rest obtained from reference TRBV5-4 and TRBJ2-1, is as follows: ETGVTQSPTHLIKTRGQQVTLRCSSQSGHNTVSWYQQALGQGPQFIFQYYREEENGRGNFPPRFSGLQFPNYSSELNVNALELDDSALYLCASSPRTSGGGEEQFFGPGTRLTVL.

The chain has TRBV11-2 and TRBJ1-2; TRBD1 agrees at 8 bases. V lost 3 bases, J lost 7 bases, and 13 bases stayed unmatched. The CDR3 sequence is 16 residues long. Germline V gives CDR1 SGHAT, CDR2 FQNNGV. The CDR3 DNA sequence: TGTGCCAGCAGCTTCTCCGTGGACAGGGCAGTTAGTGGCTACACCTTC. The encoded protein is CASSFSVDRAVSGYTF. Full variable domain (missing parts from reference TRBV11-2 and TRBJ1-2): EAGVAQSPRYKIIEKRQSVAFWCNPISGHATLYWYQQILGQGPKLLIQFQNNGVVDDSQLPKDRFSAERLKGVDSTLKIQPAKLEDSAVYLCASSFSVDRAVSGYTFGSGTRLTVV.

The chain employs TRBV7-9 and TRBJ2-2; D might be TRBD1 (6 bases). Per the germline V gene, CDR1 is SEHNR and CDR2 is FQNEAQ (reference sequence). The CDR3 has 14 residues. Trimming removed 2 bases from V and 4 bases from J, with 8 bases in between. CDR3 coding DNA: TGTGCCAGCAGCTTACAGGGGACCACCGGGGAGCTGTTTTTT. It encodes CASSLQGTTGELFF.

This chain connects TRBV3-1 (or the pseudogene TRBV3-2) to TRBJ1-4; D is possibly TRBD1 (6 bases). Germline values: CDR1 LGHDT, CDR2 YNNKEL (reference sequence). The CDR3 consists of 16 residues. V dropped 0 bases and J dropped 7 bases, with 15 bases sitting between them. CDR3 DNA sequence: TGTGCCAGCAGCCAAGATTCAGGGGCGGTTGCTGAAAAACTGTTTTTT. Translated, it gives CASSQDSGAVAEKLFF.

This CDR3 is CATSDLGQGPDTQYF. The CDR3 bases are TGTGCCACCAGTGATTTGGGACAGGGTCCAGATACGCAGTATTTT. The chain recombines TRBV24-1 with TRBJ2-3, with 8 bases that match TRBD1. CDR3 size: 15 residues. CDR1 and CDR2 from the germline V gene are KGHDR and SFDVKD. After removal of 0 bases from V and 4 bases from J, the junction contained 2 bases not matched to a gene.

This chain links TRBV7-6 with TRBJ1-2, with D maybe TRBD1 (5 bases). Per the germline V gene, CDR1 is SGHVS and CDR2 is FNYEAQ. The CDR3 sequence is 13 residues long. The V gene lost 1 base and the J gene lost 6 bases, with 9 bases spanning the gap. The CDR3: CASSLGPGNGYTF. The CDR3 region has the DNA TGTGCCAGCAGCTTAGGCCCAGGGAATGGCTACACCTTC.

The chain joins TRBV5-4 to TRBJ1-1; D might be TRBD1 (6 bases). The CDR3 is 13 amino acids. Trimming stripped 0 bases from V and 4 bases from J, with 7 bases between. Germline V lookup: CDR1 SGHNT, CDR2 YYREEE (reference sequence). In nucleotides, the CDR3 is TGTGCCAGCAGCTTGGGACAGGCCACTGAAGCTTTCTTT. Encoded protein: CASSLGQATEAFF.

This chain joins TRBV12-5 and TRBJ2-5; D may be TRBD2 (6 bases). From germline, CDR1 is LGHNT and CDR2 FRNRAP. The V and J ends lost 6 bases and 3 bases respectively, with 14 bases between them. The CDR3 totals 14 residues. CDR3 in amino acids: CASGPGLIEETQYF. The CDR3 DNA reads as TGTGCTAGTGGACCGGGACTGATAGAAGAGACCCAGTACTTC.

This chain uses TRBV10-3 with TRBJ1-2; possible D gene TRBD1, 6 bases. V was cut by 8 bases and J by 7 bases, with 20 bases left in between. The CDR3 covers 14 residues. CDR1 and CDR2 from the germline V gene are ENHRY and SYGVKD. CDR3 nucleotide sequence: TGTGCCATCGCCAACAGGGATCTCACGGGTGGCTACACCTTC. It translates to CAIANRDLTGGYTF.

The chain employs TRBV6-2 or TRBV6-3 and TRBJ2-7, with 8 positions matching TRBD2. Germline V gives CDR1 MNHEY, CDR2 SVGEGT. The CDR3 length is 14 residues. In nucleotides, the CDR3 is TGTGCCAGCAGTTACTCGAGAGAGCGGGGGATCTTGGAAGTC. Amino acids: CASSYSRERGILEV.

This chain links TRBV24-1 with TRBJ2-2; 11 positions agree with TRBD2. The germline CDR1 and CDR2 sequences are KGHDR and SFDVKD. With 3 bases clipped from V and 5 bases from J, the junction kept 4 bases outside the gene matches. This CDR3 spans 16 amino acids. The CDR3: CATSDTSGRWTGELFF. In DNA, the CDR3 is TGTGCCACCAGTGATACTAGCGGGAGATGGACCGGGGAGCTGTTTTTT.

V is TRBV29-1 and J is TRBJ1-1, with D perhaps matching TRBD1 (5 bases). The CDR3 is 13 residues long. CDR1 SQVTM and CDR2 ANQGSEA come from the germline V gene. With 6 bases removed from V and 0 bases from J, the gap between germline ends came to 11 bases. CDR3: CSVKGLMNTEAFF. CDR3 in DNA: TGCAGCGTCAAGGGACTGATGAACACTGAAGCTTTCTTT.

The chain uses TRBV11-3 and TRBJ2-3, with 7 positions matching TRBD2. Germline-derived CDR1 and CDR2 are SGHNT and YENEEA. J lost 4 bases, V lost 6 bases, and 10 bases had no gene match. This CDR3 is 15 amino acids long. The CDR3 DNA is TGTGCCAGCAGTTCCGGTGCAGGACTAGCAGATACGCAGTATTTT. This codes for CASSSGAGLADTQYF.

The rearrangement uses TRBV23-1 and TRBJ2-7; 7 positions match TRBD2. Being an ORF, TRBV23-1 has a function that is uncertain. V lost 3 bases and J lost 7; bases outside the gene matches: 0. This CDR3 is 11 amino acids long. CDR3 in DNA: TGCGCCAGCAGTCAGGGGGGGGAGCAGTACGTC. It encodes CASSQGGEQYV.

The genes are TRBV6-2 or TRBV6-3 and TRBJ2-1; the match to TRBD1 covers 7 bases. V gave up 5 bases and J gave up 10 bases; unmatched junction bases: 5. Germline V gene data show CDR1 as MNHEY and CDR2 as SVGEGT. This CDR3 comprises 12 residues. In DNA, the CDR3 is TGTGCCAGCAGTGACAGGGCGGAAGAGCAGTTCTTC. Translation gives CASSDRAEEQFF.

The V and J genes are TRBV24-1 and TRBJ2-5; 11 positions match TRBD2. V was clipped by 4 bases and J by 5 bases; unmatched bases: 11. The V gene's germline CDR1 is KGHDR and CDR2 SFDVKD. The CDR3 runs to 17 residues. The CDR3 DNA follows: TGTGCCACCAGTGACCCCGATAGCGGGGGGGCCCCGGAGACCCAGTACTTC. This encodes CATSDPDSGGAPETQYF.

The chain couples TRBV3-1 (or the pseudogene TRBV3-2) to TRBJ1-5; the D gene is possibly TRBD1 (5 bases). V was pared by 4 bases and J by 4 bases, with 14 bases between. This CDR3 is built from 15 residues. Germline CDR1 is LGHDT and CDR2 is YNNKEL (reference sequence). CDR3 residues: CASSRASGRNQPQHF. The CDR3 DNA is TGTGCCAGCAGCCGTGCGTCAGGGAGGAATCAGCCCCAGCATTTT.

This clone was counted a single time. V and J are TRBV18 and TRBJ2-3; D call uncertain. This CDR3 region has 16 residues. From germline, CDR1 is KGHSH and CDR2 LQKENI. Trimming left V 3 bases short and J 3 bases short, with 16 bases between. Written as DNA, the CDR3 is TGTGCCAGCTCACCCGCATCCTCTCAGGATACAGATACGCAGTATTTT. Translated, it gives CASSPASSQDTDTQYF.

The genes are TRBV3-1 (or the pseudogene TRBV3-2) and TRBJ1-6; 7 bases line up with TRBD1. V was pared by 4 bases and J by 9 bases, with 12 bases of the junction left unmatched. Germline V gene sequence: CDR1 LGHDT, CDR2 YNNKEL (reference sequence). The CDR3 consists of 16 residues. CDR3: CASSLRTGPSGSPLHF. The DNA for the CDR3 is TGTGCCAGCAGCCTTCGGACAGGCCCCTCAGGTTCACCCCTCCACTTT.

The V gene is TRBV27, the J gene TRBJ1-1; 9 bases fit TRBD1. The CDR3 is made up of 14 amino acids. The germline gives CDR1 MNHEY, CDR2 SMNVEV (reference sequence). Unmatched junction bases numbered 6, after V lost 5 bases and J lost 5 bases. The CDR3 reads CASSRTGVRTEAFF. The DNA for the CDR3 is TGTGCCAGCAGTCGGACAGGGGTAAGAACTGAAGCTTTCTTT.

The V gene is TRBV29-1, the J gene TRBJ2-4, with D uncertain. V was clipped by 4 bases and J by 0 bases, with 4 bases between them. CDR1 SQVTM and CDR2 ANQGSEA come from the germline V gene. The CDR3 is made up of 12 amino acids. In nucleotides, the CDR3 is TGCAGCGTTGGACTAGCCAAAAACATTCAGTACTTC. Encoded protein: CSVGLAKNIQYF.

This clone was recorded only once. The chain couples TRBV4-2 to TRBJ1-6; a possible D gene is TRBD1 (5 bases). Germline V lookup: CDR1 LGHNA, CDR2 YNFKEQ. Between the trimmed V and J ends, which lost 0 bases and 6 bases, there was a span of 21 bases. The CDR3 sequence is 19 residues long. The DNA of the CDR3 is TGTGCCAGCAGCCAAGATGAGGTCGGGGGGAATGGGGGTAATTCACCCCTCCACTTT. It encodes CASSQDEVGGNGGNSPLHF.